This record looks at one T cell receptor (beta chain) sequence and its context. Its antigen is unknown. Through a sample-barcoded 5' primer and a J-beta primer mix, a second PCR was run for 7 to 11 cycles. Every cDNA molecule bore a tag from a template-switch adaptor containing 12 random nucleotides. TCRdb called the 5' RACE reads again in MiXCR, with one record for every CDR3 protein. Of more than 550,000 distinct CDR3 sequences listed, approximately 22% were seen once; the top ten hold around a fifth. The germline CDR1 and CDR2 sequences are SGHRS and YFSETQ. The V gene lost 2 bases and the J gene lost 4 bases, with 18 bases spanning the gap. CDR3 length: 17 residues. Each sample had at least 6.5 million PBMCs isolated. The data stem from a study of blood T cells in healthy people across ages. The study, taken as a whole, reports: Higher diversity, along with more naive CD4+ cells, distinguished long-lived donors from aged donors. Per million T cells, TCR beta diversity dropped roughly linearly as age increased.

The rearrangement joins TRBV5-1 to TRBJ2-2, with a weak D call TRBD1 (5 bases). The source material was blood. The sequence derives from a man in his 70s in good health. The CDR3 DNA sequence: TGCGCCAGCAGCTTAGGACATGTTGACCCAACCACCGGGGAGCTGTTTTTT. This encodes CASSLGHVDPTTGELFF.